Included here is one T cell receptor beta chain sequence, with context. What it binds is not known. This sample stems from a study of T cells after yellow fever vaccination. UMIs were added to TCR cDNA along with a universal primer site when it was made by 5'RACE template switching. TCRdb re-called the 5' RACE reads through MiXCR, storing one row per CDR3 protein. The sample includes 120,000 or so distinct CDR3 sequences, approximately 14% of them seen just once. Study-wide findings and caveats: Across the CD4 and CD8 compartments, a small share of clonotypes was present in both. Peaking on day 5 versus 15, the secondary response was faster but weaker.

The CDR3 contains 13 residues. Germline CDR1 reads MNHNY; CDR2 reads SVGAGI (reference sequence). V shed 6 bases and J shed 4 bases, with 13 bases lying between them. This clonotype was obtained from a man aged 18 to 29 who received the YFV17D yellow fever vaccine. The material sequenced was CD8+ T cells sorted from PBMCs, taken 5 days after the yellow fever booster vaccination. V gene TRBV6-6 combines with J gene TRBJ2-7; tentatively, D is TRBD1 (6 bases). This chain's CDR3 is CASSQTQGYEQYV. The CDR3 DNA follows: TGTGCCAGCAGCCAAACACAGGGATACGAGCAGTACGTC.